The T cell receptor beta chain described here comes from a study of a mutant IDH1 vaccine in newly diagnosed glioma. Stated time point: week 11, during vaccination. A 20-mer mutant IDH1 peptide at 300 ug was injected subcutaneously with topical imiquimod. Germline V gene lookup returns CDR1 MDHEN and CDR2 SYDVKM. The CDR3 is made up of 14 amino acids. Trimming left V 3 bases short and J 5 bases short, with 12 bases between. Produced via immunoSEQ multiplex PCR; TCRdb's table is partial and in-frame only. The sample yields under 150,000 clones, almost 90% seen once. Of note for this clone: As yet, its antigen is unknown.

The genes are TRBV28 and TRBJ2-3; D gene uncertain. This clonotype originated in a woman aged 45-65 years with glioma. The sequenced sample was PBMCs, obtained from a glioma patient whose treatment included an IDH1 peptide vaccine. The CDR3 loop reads CASSFQRNRDTQYF. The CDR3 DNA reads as TGTGCCAGCAGTTTTCAGAGAAACAGAGATACGCAGTATTTT.